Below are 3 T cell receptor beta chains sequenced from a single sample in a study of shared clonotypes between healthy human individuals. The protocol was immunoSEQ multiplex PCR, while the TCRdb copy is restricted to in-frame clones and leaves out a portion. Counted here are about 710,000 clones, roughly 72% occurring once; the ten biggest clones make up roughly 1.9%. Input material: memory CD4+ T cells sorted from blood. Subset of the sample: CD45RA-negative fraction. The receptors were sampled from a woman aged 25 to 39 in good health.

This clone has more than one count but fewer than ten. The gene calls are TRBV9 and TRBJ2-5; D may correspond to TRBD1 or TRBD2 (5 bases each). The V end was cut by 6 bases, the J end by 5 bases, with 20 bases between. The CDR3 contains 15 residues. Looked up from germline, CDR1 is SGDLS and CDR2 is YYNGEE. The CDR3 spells CASNKDGGTGETQYF. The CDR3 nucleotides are TGTGCCAGCAACAAGGATGGGGGTACGGGGGAGACCCAGTACTTC.

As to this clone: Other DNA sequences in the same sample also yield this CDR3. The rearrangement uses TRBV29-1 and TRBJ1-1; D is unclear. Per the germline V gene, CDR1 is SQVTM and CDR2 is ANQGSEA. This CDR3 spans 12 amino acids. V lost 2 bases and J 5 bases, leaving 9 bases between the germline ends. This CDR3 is CSVESGGTEAFF. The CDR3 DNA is TGCAGCGTTGAATCCGGTGGGACTGAAGCTTTCTTT.

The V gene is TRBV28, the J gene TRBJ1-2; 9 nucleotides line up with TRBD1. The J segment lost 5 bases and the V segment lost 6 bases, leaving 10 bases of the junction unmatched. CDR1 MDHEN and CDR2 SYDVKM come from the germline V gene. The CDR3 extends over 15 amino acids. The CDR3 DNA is TGTGCCAGCAGGGACAGGGGCTCGGGGGGGTATGGCTACACCTTC. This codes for CASRDRGSGGYGYTF.